The clone carrying this TCR beta chain was seen just once. Only in-frame clones appear in the TCRdb table, and some are missing; sequencing was by immunoSEQ multiplex PCR. The table has around 220,000 clones, roughly 88% seen once. This entry belongs to a study of cytomegalovirus exposure and HLA in healthy donors. Between the trimmed V and J ends, which lost 4 bases and 1 base, there was a span of 7 bases. The CDR3 loop spans 14 amino acids. CDR1 and CDR2 (germline): MNHEY, SMNVEV (reference sequence). From the approximately 110-subject validation cohort, which was separate from the roughly 670-subject first cohort, the donors were drawn.

The chain couples TRBV27 to TRBJ2-2; D is unclear. This receptor was identified in a woman aged 30 to 39 in good health and CMV-seropositive. The sequencing sample was made of PBMCs. In nucleotides, the CDR3 is TGTGCCAGCAGTTGGACCCTGAACACCGGGGAGCTGTTTTTT. Translating it yields CASSWTLNTGELFF.